The next 20 T cell receptor beta chains were all read from a single sample in a study of blood T cell repertoires in COVID-19. The repertoire was sequenced with immunoSEQ multiplex PCR; TCRdb's copy has only in-frame clones and lacks some. The sample lists over 120,000 clones; approximately 82% were seen once. Source material: peripheral blood. Receptor source: a man between 60 and 70 years old with active or convalescent COVID-19.

The chain combines TRBV3-1 (or the pseudogene TRBV3-2) with TRBJ2-2; D possibly corresponds to TRBD2 (6 bases). Germline V gene lookup returns CDR1 LGHDT and CDR2 YNNKEL (reference sequence). The V gene lost 6 bases and the J gene lost 2 bases, with 10 bases spanning the gap. There are 14 residues in the CDR3. The CDR3 DNA follows: TGTGCCAGCAGGACGGGAGCAAACACCGGGGAGCTGTTTTTT. This encodes CASRTGANTGELFF.

The chain uses TRBV19 and TRBJ1-4; 10 positions agree with TRBD1. The CDR3 runs 14 residues. J was trimmed by 7 bases and V by 5 bases; bases with no gene match: 4. CDR1 is LNHDA and CDR2 is SQIVND in the germline V gene (reference sequence). Here the CDR3 DNA reads TGTGCCAGTAGTTGGACAGGGGGGGGTGAAAAACTGTTTTTT. Protein: CASSWTGGGEKLFF.

V and J are TRBV12-3 or TRBV12-4 and TRBJ1-2; D not certain. This CDR3 region has 12 residues. V lost 7 bases to trimming and J lost 5 bases, with 11 bases between them. The CDR3 DNA follows: TGTGCCAGCACCCCCATCCGGTATGGCTACACCTTC. Encoded protein: CASTPIRYGYTF.

This chain connects TRBV6-5 to TRBJ2-3, with TRBD2 matching over 7 bases. The length of the CDR3 is 14 residues. The V and J ends lost 7 bases and 4 bases, in that order; junction bases with no gene match: 8. Per germline, CDR1 MNHEY and CDR2 SVGAGI. This CDR3 reads CASTVLLASDTQYF. CDR3 nucleotide sequence: TGTGCCAGCACCGTCTTACTAGCGTCAGATACGCAGTATTTT.

CDR3 in DNA: TGTGCCAGCAGCTTACTAGCGGGAGGCACAGATACGCAGTATTTT. This sequence encodes CASSLLAGGTDTQYF. The chain uses TRBV7-2 and TRBJ2-3, with 10 bases lining up with TRBD2. CDR1 is SGHTA, CDR2 FQGNSA, per germline. V lost 2 bases to trimming and J lost 1 base; unmatched junction nucleotides: 0. This CDR3 region has 15 residues.

The CDR3 nucleotides read TGCGCCAGCAGCCCGGGGGTTCTCATGAACACTGAAGCTTTCTTT. It codes for CASSPGVLMNTEAFF. V and J are TRBV5-1 and TRBJ1-1, with TRBD1 as a possible D gene (5 bases). CDR1 SGHRS and CDR2 YFSETQ come from the germline V gene. There are 15 residues in the CDR3. Between the trimmed V and J ends, which lost 4 bases and 0 bases, there was a span of 13 bases. Full variable domain (outside the CDR3, taken from reference TRBV5-1 and TRBJ1-1): KAGVTQTPRYLIKTRGQQVTLSCSPISGHRSVSWYQQTPGQGLQFLFEYFSETQRNKGNFPGRFSGRQFSNSRSEMNVSTLELGDSALYLCASSPGVLMNTEAFFGQGTRLTVV.

This clone was seen a handful of times. The chain joins TRBV5-1 to TRBJ2-1, with TRBD2 matching 9 bases. Per the germline V gene, CDR1 is SGHRS and CDR2 is YFSETQ. With V trimmed by 2 bases and J by 6 bases, 12 bases remained unmatched. CDR3 length equals 17 residues. This CDR3 is CASSLGGRAFLPNEQFF. Here the CDR3 DNA reads TGCGCCAGCAGCTTAGGCGGGAGGGCCTTCTTACCCAATGAGCAGTTCTTC.

V gene TRBV6-4 combines with J gene TRBJ2-1; 10 nucleotides align to TRBD2. J lost 5 bases, V lost 5 bases, and 3 bases had no gene match. This CDR3 is built from 14 residues. The germline V gene has CDR1 MRHNA and CDR2 SNTAGT. This CDR3 is CASSNSGGNNEQFF. In nucleotides, the CDR3 is TGTGCCAGCAGTAATAGCGGGGGGAACAATGAGCAGTTCTTC.

The chain employs TRBV7-8 and TRBJ1-6, with 7 bases fitting TRBD1. The germline CDR1 and CDR2 sequences are SGHVS and FQNEAQ. The CDR3 runs 17 residues. Trimming took 3 bases from V and 8 from J; bases not matched to a gene: 13. The CDR3 nucleotides are TGTGCCAGCAGCTTCGTAGGGGGCTCTGTGGGGGATTCACCCCTCCACTTT. It codes for CASSFVGGSVGDSPLHF.

This chain joins TRBV5-1 and TRBJ2-2; 11 bases fit TRBD2. J lost 5 bases, V lost 2 bases, and 2 bases had no gene match. The V gene's germline CDR1 is SGHRS and CDR2 YFSETQ. The CDR3 covers 15 residues. DNA for the CDR3: TGCGCCAGCAGCTTCACTAGCGGGAGTACCGGGGAGCTGTTTTTT. Protein sequence: CASSFTSGSTGELFF. Combining the CDR3 with reference TRBV5-1 and TRBJ2-2 gives the whole variable domain KAGVTQTPRYLIKTRGQQVTLSCSPISGHRSVSWYQQTPGQGLQFLFEYFSETQRNKGNFPGRFSGRQFSNSRSEMNVSTLELGDSALYLCASSFTSGSTGELFFGEGSRLTVL.

This CDR3 is CATSGGLAGAGEQFF. The CDR3 bases are TGTGCCACCAGTGGGGGACTAGCGGGAGCCGGTGAGCAGTTCTTC. The chain employs TRBV24-1 and TRBJ2-1, with 14 nucleotides matching TRBD2. Germline V lookup: CDR1 KGHDR, CDR2 SFDVKD. The trim removed 5 bases at V and 9 bases at J, leaving 5 bases unmatched. This CDR3 has 15 residues.

The V call is TRBV10-3, the J call TRBJ2-3, with 15 bases identical to TRBD2. J gave up 2 bases and V 5 bases, and 8 bases lay outside the gene matches. The CDR3 is made up of 18 amino acids. CDR1 and CDR2 from the germline V gene are ENHRY and SYGVKD. The CDR3 DNA is TGTGCCATCAGTACGGGACTAGCGGGGGGACCACCCACAGATACGCAGTATTTT. Amino acids: CAISTGLAGGPPTDTQYF.

The chain is built from TRBV5-1 and TRBJ1-1; TRBD1 might be the D (6 bases). The V end was cut by 4 bases, the J end by 1 base, with 8 bases between. This CDR3 region has 13 residues. Germline values: CDR1 SGHRS, CDR2 YFSETQ. In nucleotides, the CDR3 is TGCGCCAGCAGCGCGGACAGGAACACTGAAGCTTTCTTT. It encodes CASSADRNTEAFF.

The chain carries TRBV13 and TRBJ1-3, with no clear D. Deletions cut 3 bases from V and 4 bases from J, with 7 bases between. Looked up from germline, CDR1 is PRHDT and CDR2 is FYEKMQ (reference sequence). This CDR3 is 13 amino acids long. CDR3: CASSFREGNTIYF. In DNA form, the CDR3 reads TGTGCCAGCAGCTTTCGGGAGGGAAACACCATATATTTT.

The genes are TRBV18 and TRBJ1-4, with D possibly being TRBD1 (5 bases). The germline V and J ends were trimmed by 0 bases and 7 bases, with 9 bases remaining between them. The CDR3 is 14 residues long. Germline-derived CDR1 and CDR2 are KGHSH and LQKENI. The chain's CDR3 is CASSPPGGGEKLFF. The CDR3 region has the DNA TGTGCCAGCTCACCACCGGGCGGGGGTGAAAAACTGTTTTTT. The variable domain in full, with the rest retrieved from reference TRBV18 and TRBJ1-4, is NAGVMQNPRHLVRRRGQEARLRCSPMKGHSHVYWYRQLPEEGLKFMVYLQKENIIDESGMPKERFSAEFPKEGPSILRIQQVVRGDSAAYFCASSPPGGGEKLFFGSGTQLSVL.

The rearrangement joins TRBV12-5 to TRBJ2-2; D gene ambiguous. Germline CDR1 and CDR2: LGHNT and FRNRAP. CDR3 length: 14 residues. Trimming pared 8 bases from V and 4 bases from J, leaving 14 bases between. The CDR3 bases are TGTGCTAGTATTGACTGGCGGCCCACCGGGGAGCTGTTTTTT. Translating it yields CASIDWRPTGELFF. The full variable domain, rest sourced from reference TRBV12-5 and TRBJ2-2, is DARVTQTPRHKVTEMGQEVTMRCQPILGHNTVFWYRQTMMQGLELLAYFRNRAPLDDSGMPKDRFSAEMPDATLATLKIQPSEPRDSAVYFCASIDWRPTGELFFGEGSRLTVL.

V usage is TRBV6-5 and J usage is TRBJ2-7; the D gene is possibly TRBD1 (5 bases). The CDR3 is 15 residues long. Germline-derived CDR1 and CDR2 are MNHEY and SVGAGI. V was clipped by 2 bases and J by 4 bases, with 15 bases between them. The CDR3 reads CASSYPLGQRYEQYF. The CDR3, as DNA: TGTGCCAGCAGTTACCCCCTTGGACAAAGATACGAGCAGTACTTC.

The chain links TRBV19 to TRBJ2-1; 7 bases align to TRBD2. The CDR3 length is 14 residues. V dropped 7 bases and J dropped 5; count of bases not matched to a gene: 8. The V gene's germline CDR1 is LNHDA and CDR2 SQIVND (reference sequence). Here the CDR3 DNA reads TGTGCCAGTACCCGGACTGGGGGGGACAATGAGCAGTTCTTC. It is translated as CASTRTGGDNEQFF. Full variable domain (rest looked up from reference TRBV19 and TRBJ2-1): DGGITQSPKYLFRKEGQNVTLSCEQNLNHDAMYWYRQDPGQGLRLIYYSQIVNDFQKGDIAEGYSVSREKKESFPLTVTSAQKNPTAFYLCASTRTGGDNEQFFGPGTRLTVL.

The rearrangement joins TRBV27 to TRBJ2-3; a weak D match, TRBD2 (5 bases). Germline loops: CDR1 MNHEY, CDR2 SMNVEV (reference sequence). Trimming pared 3 bases from V and 1 base from J, leaving 14 bases between. This CDR3 comprises 16 residues. The CDR3 loop reads CASSFGRRVGTDTQYF. The CDR3 nucleotides read TGTGCCAGCAGTTTCGGGCGGCGGGTGGGCACAGATACGCAGTATTTT.

The rearrangement joins TRBV7-9 to TRBJ1-2; no firm D call. The germline gives CDR1 SEHNR, CDR2 FQNEAQ (reference sequence). V lost 1 base and J lost 4, with 13 bases in between. CDR3 length equals 15 residues. Here the CDR3 DNA reads TGTGCCAGCAGCTTAGGGGCCGGGATGCCCTATGGCTACACCTTC. It translates to CASSLGAGMPYGYTF.